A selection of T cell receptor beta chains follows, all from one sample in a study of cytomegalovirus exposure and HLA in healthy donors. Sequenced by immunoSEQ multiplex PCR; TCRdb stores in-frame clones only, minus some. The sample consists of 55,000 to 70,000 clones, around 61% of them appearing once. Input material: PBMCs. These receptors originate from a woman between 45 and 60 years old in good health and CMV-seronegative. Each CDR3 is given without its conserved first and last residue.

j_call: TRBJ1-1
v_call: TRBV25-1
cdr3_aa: ASSAVPGQGGNTEAF

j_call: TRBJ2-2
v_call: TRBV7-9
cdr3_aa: ASSLVPGTGELF

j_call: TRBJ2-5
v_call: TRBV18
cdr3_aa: ASSRTGNSQETQY

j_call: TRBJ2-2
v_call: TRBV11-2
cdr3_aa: ATSQGNTGELF

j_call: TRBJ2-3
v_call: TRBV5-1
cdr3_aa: ASSSILAGDGTDTQY

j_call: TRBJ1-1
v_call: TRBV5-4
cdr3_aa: ASSAYLGTGGEAF

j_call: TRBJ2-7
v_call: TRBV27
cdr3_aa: ASSLDSSTYEQY

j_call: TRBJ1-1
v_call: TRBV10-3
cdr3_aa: AISDLGTRDTEAF

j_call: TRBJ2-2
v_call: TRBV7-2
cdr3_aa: ASSAPRDRANTGELF

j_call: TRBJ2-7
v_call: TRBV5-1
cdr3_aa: ASSLAGTSGEQY

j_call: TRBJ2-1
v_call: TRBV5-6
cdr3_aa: ASIPPVDAVDEQF

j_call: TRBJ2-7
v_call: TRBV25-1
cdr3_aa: ASRGTSSYEQY

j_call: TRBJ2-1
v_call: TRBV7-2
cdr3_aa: ASSFSVTGSYNEQF

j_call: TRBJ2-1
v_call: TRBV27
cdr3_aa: ASSFRHHNEQF

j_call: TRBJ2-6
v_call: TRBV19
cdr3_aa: ASTRRASGSRSGANVLT

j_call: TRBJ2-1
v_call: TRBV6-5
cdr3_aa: ASSYSAGEVYNEQF

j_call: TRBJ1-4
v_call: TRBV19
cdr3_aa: ASTSGQQNEKLF

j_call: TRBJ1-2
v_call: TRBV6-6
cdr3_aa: ASSQLQGHFYGYT

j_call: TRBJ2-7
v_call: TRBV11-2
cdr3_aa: ASSRGLAGAYEQY

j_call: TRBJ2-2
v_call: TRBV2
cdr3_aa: ASSVYSGTSGGELF

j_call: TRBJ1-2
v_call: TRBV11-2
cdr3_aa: ASSLGHKSFT

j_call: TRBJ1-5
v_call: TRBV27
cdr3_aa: ASSPGGNQPQH

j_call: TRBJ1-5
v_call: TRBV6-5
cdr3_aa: ASIGGDQPQH

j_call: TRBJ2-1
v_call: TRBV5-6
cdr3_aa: ASSLASGGAYEQF

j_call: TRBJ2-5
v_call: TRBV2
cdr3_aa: ASRTSGAQETQY

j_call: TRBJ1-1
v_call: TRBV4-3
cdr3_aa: ASSQWTDMNTEAF

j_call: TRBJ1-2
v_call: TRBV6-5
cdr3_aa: ASSYRDKNYGYT

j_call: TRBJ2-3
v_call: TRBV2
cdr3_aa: ASSAAGVSTDTQY

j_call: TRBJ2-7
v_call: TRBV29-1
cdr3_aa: SVVVGADSTYEQY

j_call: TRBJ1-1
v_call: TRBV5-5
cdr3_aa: ASSPAGQRLMNTEAF